These T cell receptor beta chains were read from a single sample in a study of T cell repertoires in cytomegalovirus infection. TCRdb reanalysed the reads using MiXCR and keeps one entry per CDR3 protein. The repertoire holds roughly 320,000 distinct CDR3 sequences, with around a tenth as singletons. Source material: PBMCs. Every receptor here comes from a human donor in good health (CMV status not recorded). Some clones in this sample may be carry-over from other donors' samples. CDR3s include the opening cysteine and the closing phenylalanine or tryptophan. The order of the fields is V gene, D gene, clone size, J gene, CDR3 DNA, CDR3 protein. A D gene is named only where the DNA matches it firmly. Not every row has a clone size; where given, it reads once, few, many or a size class.

V: TRBV7-2
D: NA
size: many
J: TRBJ2-5
DNA: TGTGCCAGCAGCTTAGGTGCGAGGGCTAGCGCAAGGGAGACCCAGTACTTC
CDR3: CASSLGARASARETQYF

V: TRBV7-2
D: TRBD2
size: many
J: TRBJ2-2
DNA: TGTGCCAGCAGCTTTCGACTAGCGGGAGAGTTCACCGGGGAGCTGTTTTTT
CDR3: CASSFRLAGEFTGELFF

V: TRBV29-1
D: NA
size: few
J: TRBJ1-1
DNA: TGCAGCGTTGTACAGGGTTCTAGGACCGGGACTGAAGCTTTCTTT
CDR3: CSVVQGSRTGTEAFF

V: TRBV12-3/TRBV12-4
D: NA
size: NA
J: TRBJ1-2
DNA: TGTGCCAGCAGTACGGACACCAGCCTCTATGGCTACACCTTC
CDR3: CASSTDTSLYGYTF

V: TRBV7-2
D: TRBD1
size: many
J: TRBJ2-1
DNA: TGTGCCAGCAGCCGAATAATACAGGGGCGCTCCTACAATGAGCAGTTCTTC
CDR3: CASSRIIQGRSYNEQFF

V: TRBV14
D: TRBD1
size: NA
J: TRBJ1-2
DNA: TGTGCCAGCAGCTTCACCGGGACAGGGTATGGCTACACCTTC
CDR3: CASSFTGTGYGYTF

V: TRBV6-6
D: NA
size: NA
J: TRBJ2-1
DNA: TGTGCCAGCAGTTACTCTCCCGCCAAAAATGAGCAGTTCTTC
CDR3: CASSYSPAKNEQFF

V: TRBV7-4
D: NA
size: few
J: TRBJ2-2
DNA: TGTGCCAGCAGCTCCCCAACGAAGTCCGCCGGGGAGCTGTTTTTT
CDR3: CASSSPTKSAGELFF

V: TRBV11-1
D: NA
size: NA
J: TRBJ2-7
DNA: TGTGCCAGCAGGGGGACTGACGACTACGAGCAGTACTTC
CDR3: CASRGTDDYEQYF

V: TRBV18
D: NA
size: NA
J: TRBJ1-5
DNA: TGTGCCAGCTCACCTAAGACACTGATTGGGAGCAATCAGCCCCAGCATTTT
CDR3: CASSPKTLIGSNQPQHF

V: TRBV7-2
D: TRBD2
size: many
J: TRBJ2-1
DNA: TGTGCCAGCAGCTTAGTGACTAGCGGGAGGGGTGGGAGGACGTTCTTC
CDR3: CASSLVTSGRGGRTFF

V: TRBV20-1
D: TRBD2
size: NA
J: TRBJ2-7
DNA: TGCAGTGCTCCGCCCCCCATGCTAGCGGGAGATTTCTACGAGCAGTACTTC
CDR3: CSAPPPMLAGDFYEQYF

V: TRBV4-3
D: NA
size: many
J: TRBJ2-7
DNA: TGCGCCAGCAGCCAAGATGAGTCGGGAAACTACGAGCAGTACTTC
CDR3: CASSQDESGNYEQYF

V: TRBV7-9
D: TRBD1
size: NA
J: TRBJ1-1
DNA: TGTGCCAGCAGCGAGAACAGGGGCACTGAAGCTTTCTTT
CDR3: CASSENRGTEAFF

V: TRBV7-2
D: NA
size: NA
J: TRBJ1-2
DNA: TGTGCCAGCAGCTTCGACAGAGGCTACACCTTC
CDR3: CASSFDRGYTF

V: TRBV29-1
D: NA
size: NA
J: TRBJ2-1
DNA: TGCAGCGTTGAGGCTGGGGGTTTGGATGAGCAGTTCTTC
CDR3: CSVEAGGLDEQFF

V: TRBV7-9
D: NA
size: few
J: TRBJ1-3
DNA: TGTGCCAGCAGCTCGTCTCGAGTCCGAAACACCATATATTTT
CDR3: CASSSSRVRNTIYF

V: TRBV28
D: NA
size: NA
J: TRBJ2-1
DNA: TGTGCCAGCACCCCAACGGCAGGGGACACTAATGAGCAGTTCTTC
CDR3: CASTPTAGDTNEQFF

V: TRBV11-2
D: NA
size: NA
J: TRBJ1-6
DNA: TGTGCCAGCAGCTCCCGACGGTGGGATTCACCCCTCCACTTT
CDR3: CASSSRRWDSPLHF

V: TRBV28
D: NA
size: few
J: TRBJ1-2
DNA: TGTGCCAGCACCCCTCATCCGCAGGCTCACACCTACTATGGCTACACCTTC
CDR3: CASTPHPQAHTYYGYTF

V: TRBV7-2
D: NA
size: many
J: TRBJ2-4
DNA: TGTGCCAGCAGCTTCTCCCTCGGAATAAATACCAAAAACATTCAGTACTTC
CDR3: CASSFSLGINTKNIQYF

V: TRBV7-2
D: NA
size: NA
J: TRBJ1-3
DNA: TGTGCCAGCAGGGAGGGCGGAAACACCATATATTTT
CDR3: CASREGGNTIYF

V: TRBV6-2/TRBV6-3
D: NA
size: few
J: TRBJ1-1
DNA: TGTGCCAGCAGTTATGGGTGGACTGAAGCTTTCTTT
CDR3: CASSYGWTEAFF

V: TRBV12-5
D: TRBD1
size: NA
J: TRBJ2-7
DNA: TGTGCTAGTGGTCCACGACAGGGATTGTACGAGCAGTACTTC
CDR3: CASGPRQGLYEQYF

V: TRBV7-2
D: TRBD2
size: many
J: TRBJ2-1
DNA: TGTGCCAGCAGCTTAGAACGCGGGGTTAGCGGGGGGCGGAGCTCCTACAATGAGCAGTTCTTC
CDR3: CASSLERGVSGGRSSYNEQFF

V: TRBV11-3
D: TRBD2
size: many
J: TRBJ2-1
DNA: TGTGCCAGCAGCTTGGGAGCGGGGGCCAACAATGAGCAGTTCTTC
CDR3: CASSLGAGANNEQFF

V: TRBV7-2
D: TRBD1
size: many
J: TRBJ2-4
DNA: TGTGCCAGCAGCTTAAGGACAGGGTGGTCGGCCAAAAACATTCAGTACTTC
CDR3: CASSLRTGWSAKNIQYF

V: TRBV18
D: TRBD1
size: many
J: TRBJ2-1
DNA: TGTGCCAGCTCACCACTGGGGACAGCATCCTACAATGAGCAGTTCTTC
CDR3: CASSPLGTASYNEQFF

V: TRBV20-1
D: NA
size: NA
J: TRBJ1-1
DNA: TGCAGTGCTAGAGATCGGCACGGAATAAACACTGAAGCTTTCTTT
CDR3: CSARDRHGINTEAFF

V: TRBV2
D: TRBD1
size: NA
J: TRBJ2-7
DNA: TGTGCCAGCAGTGCCGACAGGGTATACGAGCAGTACTTC
CDR3: CASSADRVYEQYF

V: TRBV7-6
D: NA
size: NA
J: TRBJ2-3
DNA: TGTGCCAGCAGCTCGAGGGCCCCAGATACGCAGTATTTT
CDR3: CASSSRAPDTQYF

V: TRBV20-1
D: NA
size: few
J: TRBJ1-4
DNA: TGCAGTGCATCCGCAACTAATGAAAAACTGTTTTTT
CDR3: CSASATNEKLFF

V: TRBV7-2
D: NA
size: many
J: TRBJ1-1
DNA: TGTGCCAGCAGCTTAAGCGGGGTAGAAGCTTTCTTT
CDR3: CASSLSGVEAFF

V: TRBV5-1
D: NA
size: many
J: TRBJ2-1
DNA: TGCGCCAGCAGCTTGGTCCTAGCAACGGGGAATGAGCAGTTCTTC
CDR3: CASSLVLATGNEQFF

V: TRBV28
D: NA
size: few
J: TRBJ2-3
DNA: TGTGCCAGCAGTTTATGGAGCTGGGTCAGCACAGATACGCAGTATTTT
CDR3: CASSLWSWVSTDTQYF

V: TRBV7-2
D: TRBD2
size: many
J: TRBJ2-7
DNA: TGTGCCAGCAGCTTAGAGGCTAGCGGCTTCTACGAGCAGTACTTC
CDR3: CASSLEASGFYEQYF

V: TRBV7-2
D: NA
size: many
J: TRBJ2-1
DNA: TGTGCCAGCAGCCCCCTATTGGACCCTGGGCAGAATTACAATGAGCAGTTCTTC
CDR3: CASSPLLDPGQNYNEQFF

V: TRBV11-2
D: TRBD1
size: NA
J: TRBJ2-7
DNA: TGTGCCAGCAGCCCAGGGACAGCTTTCGAGCAGTACTTC
CDR3: CASSPGTAFEQYF